Reported below is one T cell receptor (beta chain). Its matching antigen is unknown. This entry is derived from a study of cytomegalovirus exposure and HLA in healthy donors. Whole-study findings and limits: Approximately 18,000 TCR beta sequences were associated with HLA alleles at 0.05 false discovery rate in a later analysis. As immune exposure information, only CMV serostatus was available.

PCR used 60 Vbeta primers and 13 Jbeta primers. Authors' data handling: In a later analysis, the count reached approximately 80 million unique TCR beta chains, with roughly 11 million shared. Profiling relied on immunoSEQ multiplex PCR, and the TCRdb table lists in-frame clones only, not all of them. V and J calls plus clone size are reproduced from that table; the DNA served to infer D and trimming. In the table there are 140,000 to 150,000 clones, more than 75% of which are singletons. Input material: PBMCs. The receptor was derived from a woman younger than 30 in good health and CMV-seropositive.

CDR3 loop: CASSILSGRPTF. For the CDR3, the DNA is TGTGCCAGTAGTATTTTGTCAGGCCGCCCGACCTTC. The chain recombines TRBV19 with TRBJ1-2; no definite D call. CDR1 is LNHDA and CDR2 is SQIVND in the germline V gene (reference sequence). CDR3 length equals 12 residues. Between the trimmed V and J ends, which lost 3 bases and 14 bases, there was a span of 16 bases.